This T cell receptor beta chain was profiled in a study of blood T cell repertoires in COVID-19. Study-wide context: The origin of the acute and convalescent COVID-19 samples was the United States, Italy and Spain.

This clone was recorded a few times. As handled by the study authors: Reference gene primer amplification in the assay estimated nucleated cell counts. The data were produced by immunoSEQ multiplex PCR, yet TCRdb's version contains in-frame clones alone and is incomplete. D and trimming were read from the DNA, whereas the V and J calls and clone size are those reported in that table. The table has about 130,000 clones, about 88% seen once. Enrollment of patients from Seattle took place during active infection, with longitudinal follow-up. The CDR3 has 15 residues. Germline CDR1 is MGHRA and CDR2 is YSYEKL. Losses at the gene ends were 8 bases for V and 3 bases for J; bases not matched to a gene: 8.

Sequencing was performed on peripheral blood. The sequence was collected from a man aged 55 to 70 with COVID-19, enrolled during active disease. The chain joins TRBV4-1 to TRBJ2-2, with 8 bases identical to TRBD2. The CDR3 reads CASRREREHTGELFF. The CDR3 DNA reads TGCGCCAGCCGTAGGGAGCGGGAGCACACCGGGGAGCTGTTTTTT.